The T cell receptor (beta chain) under discussion was sequenced for a study of T cell repertoires in cytomegalovirus infection. The overall study: Based on public TCR beta signatures, there were indications of CMV infection and of a matching HLA type.

Remarks on this clonotype: Its specificity is unknown.

Germline V gives CDR1 MNHEY, CDR2 SVGEGT. The J segment lost 5 bases and the V segment lost 2 bases, leaving 15 bases of the junction unmatched. CDR3 size: 18 residues. Findings of the study overall: Clonotype analysis showed dominance of the ex vivo response by HLA-C-restricted CMV-specific TCR beta clonotypes.

TCRdb reprocessed the reads with MiXCR, giving one entry per CDR3 protein. The data hold hundreds of thousands of distinct CDR3 sequences, with about a third observed a single time. The origin of this receptor is a human donor in good health (CMV status not recorded). Some clones in this sample may be carry-over from other donors' samples. The starting material was cultured CD8+ T cells from PBMCs, obtained from culture after CMV antigen stimulation. V gene TRBV6-2 or TRBV6-3 combines with J gene TRBJ2-3; TRBD2 agrees at 8 bases. The CDR3 region is CASSYPELAATRGDTQYF. The CDR3 DNA is TGTGCCAGCAGTTACCCGGAACTAGCGGCGACCCGCGGAGATACGCAGTATTTT.